These 11 T cell receptor beta chains originate from one sample sequenced in a study of blood T cell repertoires in COVID-19. The method was immunoSEQ multiplex PCR; TCRdb's version includes in-frame clones alone and lacks a portion of them. This sample yields about 150,000 clones, of which more than 85% are seen a single time; about 2.6% belongs to the top ten. Source material: peripheral blood. These receptors were obtained from a woman of 80 years or more with COVID-19, enrolled during active disease.

This chain links TRBV3-1 (or the pseudogene TRBV3-2) with TRBJ2-5; 15 bases match TRBD2. V lost 8 bases to trimming and J lost 4 bases; unmatched junction nucleotides: 8. The CDR3 is 16 residues long. The germline gives CDR1 LGHDT, CDR2 YNNKEL (reference sequence). Written as DNA, the CDR3 is TGTGCCAGCCAAGCCCTGGGACTAGCGGGAGGAGAGACCCAGTACTTC. Residues: CASQALGLAGGETQYF.

The gene calls are TRBV28 and TRBJ1-3, with 7 bases identical to TRBD1. The CDR3 loop spans 16 amino acids. Germline assignment: CDR1 MDHEN and CDR2 SYDVKM. V dropped 6 bases and J dropped 8; count of bases not matched to a gene: 16. This chain's CDR3 is CASSLVQRQGKDTIYF. Here the CDR3 DNA reads TGTGCCAGCAGCCTGGTGCAAAGACAGGGAAAGGACACCATATATTTT.

The chain carries TRBV19 and TRBJ2-5; 9 bases match TRBD2. The CDR3 spans 15 residues. Germline lookup yields CDR1 LNHDA and CDR2 SQIVND (reference sequence). J gave up 5 bases and V 4 bases, and 8 bases lay outside the gene matches. The CDR3 here is CASSTGTSPGETQYF. The DNA of the CDR3 is TGTGCCAGTAGTACAGGGACTAGCCCTGGGGAGACCCAGTACTTC.

The rearrangement joins TRBV5-1 to TRBJ2-1; unclear D gene. The germline V gene has CDR1 SGHRS and CDR2 YFSETQ. The CDR3 sequence is 13 residues long. Trimming removed 0 bases at V and 6 bases at J, with 7 bases between. CDR3 DNA sequence: TGCGCCAGCAGCTTGGCCGGGTCCAATGAGCAGTTCTTC. This encodes CASSLAGSNEQFF.

This clone was counted a few times. The rearrangement joins TRBV6-4 to TRBJ2-3; no definite D call. The CDR3 runs 14 residues. Germline-derived CDR1 and CDR2 are MRHNA and SNTAGT. V lost 7 bases, J lost 1 base, and 12 bases lay in between. The CDR3 sequence: CASMPAAGTDTQYF. The CDR3 bases are TGTGCCAGCATGCCGGCGGCAGGCACAGATACGCAGTATTTT.

The rearrangement links TRBV7-2 to TRBJ1-3; 8 bases map to TRBD1. J lost 2 bases, V lost 5 bases, and 5 bases had no gene match. In germline, CDR1 is SGHTA, CDR2 FQGNSA. The CDR3 extends over 15 amino acids. The CDR3 sequence is CASSRTGQAGNTIYF. In DNA form, the CDR3 reads TGTGCCAGCAGCCGGACAGGGCAGGCTGGAAACACCATATATTTT.

The chain joins TRBV3-1 (or the pseudogene TRBV3-2) to TRBJ2-3; 9 nucleotides line up with TRBD2. V was pared by 0 bases and J by 14 bases, with 6 bases of the junction left unmatched. CDR3 length: 13 residues. CDR1 is LGHDT, CDR2 YNNKEL, per germline (reference sequence). Here the CDR3 reads CASSQEIAGDMYF. The CDR3 region has the DNA TGTGCCAGCAGCCAAGAGATAGCGGGAGACATGTATTTT.

V usage is TRBV28 and J usage is TRBJ1-4; weak D call: TRBD1 (6 bases). The V and J ends lost 6 bases and 5 bases respectively, with 16 bases between them. The CDR3 sequence is 15 residues long. Germline values: CDR1 MDHEN, CDR2 SYDVKM. The CDR3 region has the DNA TGTGCCAGCAGGGAAGGGGGTTCAAACAATGAAAAACTGTTTTTT. Translation: CASREGGSNNEKLFF.

The CDR3 nucleotides read TGTGCCAGCAGCGTAGTGGACAGTTCCCGCTCTGGAAACACCATATATTTT. Protein: CASSVVDSSRSGNTIYF. This chain joins TRBV9 and TRBJ1-3, with D tentatively TRBD1 (6 bases). The CDR3 runs 17 residues. Germline V CDR1 and CDR2: SGDLS, YYNGEE. The germline V and J ends were trimmed by 0 bases and 0 bases, with 13 bases remaining between them.

The chain employs TRBV7-9 and TRBJ1-6; D is perhaps TRBD1 (6 bases). There are 15 residues in the CDR3. Germline CDR1 is SEHNR and CDR2 is FQNEAQ (reference sequence). V lost 0 bases and J lost 9, with 12 bases in between. DNA for the CDR3: TGTGCCAGCAGCTTAGCGGCAGGGGAGGGTTCACCCCTCCACTTT. It translates to CASSLAAGEGSPLHF.

The chain recombines TRBV4-1 with TRBJ2-2, with a tentative D call TRBD1 (5 bases). Trimming shortened V by 0 bases and J by 2 bases, and 10 bases separated the two germline ends. CDR3 size: 16 residues. CDR1 and CDR2 (germline): MGHRA, YSYEKL. CDR3 DNA sequence: TGCGCCAGCAGCCAAGAAACCGGACAAAACACCGGGGAGCTGTTTTTT. This gives the protein CASSQETGQNTGELFF.